The 25 T cell receptor beta chains listed next were all sequenced from one sample in a study of shared T cell receptors in the human thymus. Profiling relied on immunoSEQ multiplex PCR, and the TCRdb table lists in-frame clones only, not all of them. The sample consists of around 340,000 clones, over 90% of them appearing once. The source material was thymocytes. The receptors derive from a human donor.

The chain links TRBV4-3 to TRBJ2-1, with 15 nucleotides matching TRBD2. The ends lost 3 bases at V and 9 bases at J; junction bases unmatched: 6. This CDR3 contains 16 residues. Germline loops: CDR1 LGHNA, CDR2 YSLEER. The DNA of the CDR3 is TGCGCCAGCAGCCATGGGACTAGCGGGAGGATCTGTGAGCAGTTCTTC. It translates to CASSHGTSGRICEQFF.

The chain has TRBV28 and TRBJ2-1; D call uncertain. V lost 3 bases and J 2 bases, leaving 5 bases between the germline ends. The CDR3 covers 13 residues. CDR1 is MDHEN and CDR2 is SYDVKM in the germline V gene. DNA for the CDR3: TGTGCCAGCAGTTTCGTAGCCTACAATGAGCAGTTCTTC. Translated: CASSFVAYNEQFF.

The chain joins TRBV2 to TRBJ2-1; TRBD2 agrees at 11 bases. This CDR3 is built from 15 residues. CDR1 is SNHLY, CDR2 FYNNEI, per germline. J lost 5 bases, V lost 4 bases, and 4 bases had no gene match. CDR3 residues: CASSGLAGGNNEQFF. CDR3 bases: TGTGCCAGCAGTGGTCTAGCGGGAGGAAACAATGAGCAGTTCTTC.

The V gene is TRBV7-2, the J gene TRBJ2-1; TRBD2 agrees at 9 bases. V was clipped by 5 bases and J by 7 bases; unmatched bases: 12. Germline CDR1 SGHTA, CDR2 FQGNSA. The CDR3 is 16 residues long. The CDR3 loop reads CASSDEREARCNEQFF. The DNA for the CDR3 is TGTGCCAGCAGCGACGAGCGGGAGGCCCGATGTAATGAGCAGTTCTTC.

A word on this clone: The sample carries other DNA sequences with the same CDR3. This sequence joins TRBV9 and TRBJ2-3; perhaps TRBD1 as D (6 bases). Trimming removed 0 bases from V and 0 bases from J, with 8 bases in between. This CDR3 has 15 residues. Germline V gene sequence: CDR1 SGDLS, CDR2 YYNGEE. CDR3 DNA: TGTGCCAGCAGCGTAGGAAGGGGGAGCACAGATACGCAGTATTTT. Its translation is CASSVGRGSTDTQYF.

The CDR3 spells CSVELAGDGYTF. For the CDR3, the DNA is TGCAGCGTTGAGTTGGCAGGGGATGGCTACACCTTC. The V gene is TRBV29-1, the J gene TRBJ1-2; maybe TRBD1 (6 bases). Germline V gene sequence: CDR1 SQVTM, CDR2 ANQGSEA. CDR3 length: 12 residues. V lost 3 bases and J lost 6, with 11 bases in between.

The rearrangement links TRBV11-3 to TRBJ2-1; 9 bases agree with TRBD2. The CDR3 runs to 16 residues. Germline CDR1 reads SGHNT; CDR2 reads YENEEA. Trimming at V came to 1 base and at J to 3 bases, leaving 4 bases not matched to a gene. The CDR3 loop is CASSLAGSGSYNEQFF. CDR3 nucleotide sequence: TGTGCCAGCAGCTTAGCGGGTAGCGGGAGCTACAATGAGCAGTTCTTC.

The chain carries TRBV7-2 and TRBJ2-5; weak D call: TRBD2 (5 bases). V shed 1 base and J shed 4 bases, with 16 bases lying between them. The CDR3 totals 16 residues. CDR1 SGHTA and CDR2 FQGNSA come from the germline V gene. In nucleotides, the CDR3 is TGTGCCAGCAGCTTAGTATTAGCGTCTATGGGAGAGACCCAGTACTTC. Its protein product is CASSLVLASMGETQYF.

The rearrangement uses TRBV28 and TRBJ2-7; D unclear. The CDR3 is made up of 14 amino acids. Germline V CDR1 and CDR2: MDHEN, SYDVKM. Trimming cost V 3 bases and J 4 bases, with 13 bases left between them. CDR3 in amino acids: CASSFLWPIYEQYF. The CDR3 nucleotides read TGTGCCAGCAGTTTTCTTTGGCCGATATACGAGCAGTACTTC.

V and J are TRBV6-1 and TRBJ2-1; D gene ambiguous. Germline V gives CDR1 MNHNS, CDR2 SASEGT. This CDR3 region has 16 residues. The germline V and J ends were trimmed by 4 bases and 4 bases, with 17 bases remaining between them. The CDR3 protein is CASSVLTAAIYNEQFF. The CDR3 DNA sequence: TGTGCCAGCAGTGTCCTGACCGCCGCGATATACAATGAGCAGTTCTTC.

This rearrangement joins TRBV28 to TRBJ2-7, with 8 bases fitting TRBD2. In germline, CDR1 is MDHEN, CDR2 SYDVKM. Germline trimming cut 6 bases from V and 0 bases from J; bases unmatched to any gene: 7. This CDR3 region has 15 residues. CDR3 amino acids: CASRWMSGSSYEQYF. The CDR3 DNA follows: TGTGCCAGCAGATGGATGAGCGGGAGCTCCTACGAGCAGTACTTC.

The J gene is TRBJ2-1, the V gene TRBV7-6; 9 nucleotides agree with TRBD2. The CDR3 length is 17 residues. Trimming cost V 0 bases and J 8 bases; bases outside gene matches: 11. CDR1 is SGHVS and CDR2 is FNYEAQ in the germline V gene. In DNA, the CDR3 is TGTGCCAGCAGCTTAGCGCACTGGGGTAGCGGGAGTTATGAGCAGTTCTTC. Translated: CASSLAHWGSGSYEQFF. The whole variable domain, remainder taken from reference TRBV7-6 and TRBJ2-1, is GAGVSQSPRYKVTKRGQDVALRCDPISGHVSLYWYRQALGQGPEFLTYFNYEAQQDKSGLPNDRFSAERPEGSISTLTIQRTEQRDSAMYRCASSLAHWGSGSYEQFFGPGTRLTVL.

This rearrangement joins TRBV7-2 to TRBJ2-1; TRBD2 agrees at 8 bases. The CDR3 spans 16 residues. CDR1 is SGHTA and CDR2 is FQGNSA in the germline V gene. After removal of 1 base from V and 7 bases from J, the junction contained 9 bases not matched to a gene. The CDR3 sequence: CASSLGREALLNEQFF. Written as DNA, the CDR3 is TGTGCCAGCAGCTTAGGGCGGGAGGCCCTCTTAAATGAGCAGTTCTTC.

The V call is TRBV7-9, the J call TRBJ1-2, with 7 bases fitting TRBD1. CDR3 length equals 15 residues. CDR1 and CDR2 from the germline V gene are SEHNR and FQNEAQ (reference sequence). V lost 2 bases, J lost 7 bases, and 10 bases stayed unmatched. CDR3 amino acids: CASSLSPGGSGGYTF. The CDR3 region has the DNA TGTGCCAGCAGCTTAAGCCCAGGGGGAAGTGGTGGCTACACCTTC.

This clone occurred once. CDR3 nucleotides: TGTGCCAGCAGTTTCGAAGGGGGCAGAGATACGCAGTATTTT. Its protein is CASSFEGGRDTQYF. The V gene is TRBV28, the J gene TRBJ2-3; 7 bases match TRBD1. The CDR3 spans 14 residues. Germline values: CDR1 MDHEN, CDR2 SYDVKM. The V gene end was trimmed by 3 bases and the J gene end by 5 bases; junction bases not matched to a gene: 5. The full variable domain, its missing parts supplied by reference TRBV28 and TRBJ2-3, is DVKVTQSSRYLVKRTGEKVFLECVQDMDHENMFWYRQDPGLGLRLIYFSYDVKMKEKGDIPEGYSVSREKKERFSLILESASTNQTSMYLCASSFEGGRDTQYFGPGTRLTVL.

V usage is TRBV29-1 and J usage is TRBJ2-3, with D possibly being TRBD1 (6 bases). Germline CDR1 and CDR2: SQVTM and ANQGSEA. The CDR3 consists of 14 residues. V was cut by 0 bases and J by 6 bases, with 13 bases left in between. CDR3 DNA sequence: TGCAGCGTTGAAGAAGAATGGGGGCTCGATACGCAGTATTTT. This translates into CSVEEEWGLDTQYF.

V is TRBV15 and J is TRBJ2-2; D gene ambiguous. The CDR3 loop spans 18 amino acids. V was trimmed by 4 bases and J by 0 bases, leaving 18 bases between them. Germline values: CDR1 LNHNV, CDR2 YYDKDF (reference sequence). DNA of the CDR3: TGTGCCACCAGCAACCCCGGGCGACATTCCGCGAACACCGGGGAGCTGTTTTTT. Residues: CATSNPGRHSANTGELFF.

The V gene is TRBV19, the J gene TRBJ1-2; no firm D call. CDR3 length equals 14 residues. Germline assignment: CDR1 LNHDA and CDR2 SQIVND (reference sequence). Trimming stripped 7 bases from V and 4 bases from J, with 16 bases between. The DNA for the CDR3 is TGTGCCAGTATCCCCCTTGGGCAGGTCTATGGCTACACCTTC. Its translation is CASIPLGQVYGYTF.

The chain uses TRBV6-1 and TRBJ1-2, with D maybe TRBD1 (5 bases). The germline V gene encodes CDR1 MNHNS and CDR2 SASEGT. With 2 bases removed from V and 3 bases from J, the gap between germline ends came to 16 bases. There are 16 residues in the CDR3. The CDR3 DNA reads TGTGCCAGCAGTGAATGGTCAGTCAGGGCGGACTATGGCTACACCTTC. Amino acids: CASSEWSVRADYGYTF.

This clone appeared a few times. The chain employs TRBV11-2 and TRBJ1-1, with D uncertain. Between the trimmed V and J ends, which lost 2 bases and 4 bases, there was a span of 11 bases. CDR3 size: 14 residues. Per germline, CDR1 SGHAT and CDR2 FQNNGV. The CDR3: CASSLIAVATEAFF. The CDR3 nucleotides are TGTGCCAGCAGCTTAATCGCGGTCGCCACTGAAGCTTTCTTT. Combining the CDR3 with reference TRBV11-2 and TRBJ1-1 gives the whole variable domain EAGVAQSPRYKIIEKRQSVAFWCNPISGHATLYWYQQILGQGPKLLIQFQNNGVVDDSQLPKDRFSAERLKGVDSTLKIQPAKLEDSAVYLCASSLIAVATEAFFGQGTRLTVV.

This clone was seen a single time. The V call is TRBV5-1, the J call TRBJ2-5; 9 bases match TRBD2. V shed 0 bases and J 1 base; nucleotides not matched to a gene: 1. CDR1 is SGHRS and CDR2 is YFSETQ in the germline V gene. The CDR3 has 15 amino acids. The CDR3 region is CASSLGLAAQETQYF. DNA of the CDR3: TGCGCCAGCAGCTTGGGACTAGCGGCCCAAGAGACCCAGTACTTC.

The chain combines TRBV27 with TRBJ2-7; TRBD2 aligns across 8 bases. This CDR3 comprises 13 residues. CDR1 MNHEY and CDR2 SMNVEV come from the germline V gene (reference sequence). With V trimmed by 3 bases and J by 6 bases, 4 bases remained unmatched. The CDR3 sequence: CASSFSLAAEQYF. As DNA, the CDR3 is TGTGCCAGCAGTTTCTCACTAGCGGCCGAGCAGTACTTC.

V gene TRBV5-1 combines with J gene TRBJ2-7; TRBD2 matches 12 bases. Germline trimming cut 5 bases from V and 4 bases from J; bases unmatched to any gene: 4. The CDR3 extends over 14 amino acids. CDR1 and CDR2 from the germline V gene are SGHRS and YFSETQ. The CDR3 nucleotides are TGCGCCAGCAGTTCCGGGACTAGCGGGTACGAGCAGTACTTC. The encoded protein is CASSSGTSGYEQYF.

The V gene is TRBV7-2, the J gene TRBJ2-5, with a weak D call TRBD1 (5 bases). The CDR3 covers 14 residues. The germline V gene has CDR1 SGHTA and CDR2 FQGNSA. Trimming removed 3 bases at V and 0 bases at J, with 8 bases between. CDR3 sequence: CASSLSRDQETQYF. As DNA, the CDR3 is TGTGCCAGCAGCTTGTCCAGGGACCAAGAGACCCAGTACTTC.

This chain joins TRBV5-6 and TRBJ2-7; TRBD1 or TRBD2 may be the D gene (5 bases each). V was clipped by 2 bases and J by 0 bases, with 12 bases between them. This CDR3 is 15 amino acids long. Germline CDR1 reads SGHDT; CDR2 reads YYEEEE. The CDR3 protein is CASSFGAIDSYEQYF. The CDR3 nucleotides are TGTGCCAGCAGCTTCGGGGCTATTGACTCCTACGAGCAGTACTTC.